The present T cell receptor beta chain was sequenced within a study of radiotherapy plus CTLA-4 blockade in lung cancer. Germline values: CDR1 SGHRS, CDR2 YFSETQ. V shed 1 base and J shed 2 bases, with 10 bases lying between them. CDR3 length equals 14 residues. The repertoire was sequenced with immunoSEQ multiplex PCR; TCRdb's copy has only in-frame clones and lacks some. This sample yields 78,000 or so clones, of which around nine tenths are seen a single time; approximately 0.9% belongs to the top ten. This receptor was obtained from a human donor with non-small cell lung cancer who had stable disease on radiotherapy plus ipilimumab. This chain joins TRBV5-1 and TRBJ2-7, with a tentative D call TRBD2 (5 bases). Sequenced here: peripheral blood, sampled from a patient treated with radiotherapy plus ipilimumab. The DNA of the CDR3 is TGCGCCAGCAGCTTGTTACCGGGAACCTACGAGCAGTACTTC. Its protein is CASSLLPGTYEQYF.